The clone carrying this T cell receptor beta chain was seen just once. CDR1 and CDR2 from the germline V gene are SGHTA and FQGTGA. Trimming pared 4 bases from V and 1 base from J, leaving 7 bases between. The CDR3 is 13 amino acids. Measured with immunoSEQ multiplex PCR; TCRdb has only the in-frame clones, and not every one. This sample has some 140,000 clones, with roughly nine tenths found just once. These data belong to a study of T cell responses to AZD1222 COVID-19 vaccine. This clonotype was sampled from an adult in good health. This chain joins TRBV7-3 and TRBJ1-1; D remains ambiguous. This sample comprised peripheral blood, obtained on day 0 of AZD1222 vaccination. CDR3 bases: TGTGCCAGCAGCTGGACGGCGAACACTGAAGCTTTCTTT. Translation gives CASSWTANTEAFF.